A single sample gave rise to the 11 T cell receptor beta chains below, sequenced in a study of blood T cell repertoires in COVID-19. Here immunoSEQ multiplex PCR was the method, and the copy in TCRdb shows in-frame clones only, minus some. This table holds approximately 260,000 clones, 84% found once. Sequencing used peripheral blood. The origin of the receptors is a human donor in a cohort sampled during active COVID-19.

The J gene is TRBJ2-1, the V gene TRBV5-6; TRBD2 is a possible D gene (5 bases). Germline values: CDR1 SGHDT, CDR2 YYEEEE. Trimming left V 0 bases short and J 11 bases short, with 6 bases between. The CDR3 has 11 amino acids. The CDR3 spells CASSLASQQFF. The CDR3 DNA sequence: TGTGCCAGCAGCTTGGCTAGCCAGCAGTTCTTC.

The chain couples TRBV7-6 to TRBJ1-5; D perhaps matches TRBD1 (5 bases). This CDR3 has 17 residues. Trimming stripped 1 base from V and 2 bases from J, with 15 bases between. Germline V gene lookup returns CDR1 SGHVS and CDR2 FNYEAQ. CDR3 region: CASSLGGTEPGNQPQHF. CDR3 DNA: TGTGCCAGCAGCTTAGGCGGGACGGAGCCTGGCAATCAGCCCCAGCATTTT.

Judged by abundance, this clone is medium-sized (0.01 to 0.1%). The gene calls are TRBV2 and TRBJ2-1; D possibly corresponds to TRBD2 (6 bases). Germline CDR1 reads SNHLY; CDR2 reads FYNNEI. V gave up 9 bases and J gave up 6 bases, with 15 bases separating them. CDR3 length: 13 amino acids. CDR3 nucleotide sequence: TGTGCCAGTACTAGCCTAAAGGGCAATGAGCAGTTCTTC. Residues: CASTSLKGNEQFF.

The rearrangement links TRBV11-3 to TRBJ2-1; 12 bases fit TRBD2. Germline V CDR1 and CDR2: SGHNT, YENEEA. The CDR3 covers 16 residues. V lost 6 bases to trimming and J lost 9 bases; unmatched junction nucleotides: 12. Here the CDR3 DNA reads TGTGCCAGCAGTGGTGGGGTAGGACTAGCGGGAACTGAGCAGTTCTTC. Its protein is CASSGGVGLAGTEQFF. The full variable domain, in which reference TRBV11-3 and TRBJ2-1 provide the parts outside the CDR3, is EAGVVQSPRYKIIEKKQPVAFWCNPISGHNTLYWYLQNLGQGPELLIRYENEEAVDDSQLPKDRFSAERLKGVDSTLKIQPAELGDSAVYLCASSGGVGLAGTEQFFGPGTRLTVL.

This chain joins TRBV6-5 and TRBJ2-1; 7 bases match TRBD1. Germline assignment: CDR1 MNHEY and CDR2 SVGAGI. The CDR3 sequence is 14 residues long. The junction had 5 bases not matched to a gene; V was cut back by 6 bases and J by 3 bases. The CDR3 DNA reads as TGTGCCAGCAGCAACGGACAGGTCTACAATGAGCAGTTCTTC. This gives the protein CASSNGQVYNEQFF.

The gene calls are TRBV11-2 and TRBJ1-1; possibly TRBD1 for D (5 bases). The V end was cut by 6 bases, the J end by 11 bases, with 19 bases between. Per germline, CDR1 SGHAT and CDR2 FQNNGV. The CDR3 is made up of 13 amino acids. CDR3 protein: CASSHGTRPFAFF. CDR3 DNA sequence: TGTGCCAGCAGTCATGGGACTCGGCCCTTCGCTTTCTTT.

The chain carries TRBV21-1 and TRBJ2-7; the tabulated D call, TRBD1, remains unverified against the DNA. TRBV21-1 is reported as a pseudogene. This CDR3 is built from 15 residues. The DNA for the CDR3 is TGTGCCAGCAGCAAAGACACAGGGGGCTCCTACGAGCAGTACTTC. This translates into CASSKDTGGSYEQYF.

This chain uses TRBV6-5 with TRBJ2-7; 10 bases map to TRBD1. J lost 2 bases, V lost 4 bases, and 5 bases had no gene match. Germline CDR1 MNHEY, CDR2 SVGAGI. This CDR3 is 15 amino acids long. The CDR3 loop is CASSLRDRGPYEQYF. The DNA for the CDR3 is TGTGCCAGCAGTTTACGGGACAGGGGTCCCTACGAGCAGTACTTC.

V and J are TRBV19 and TRBJ2-1; 11 bases line up with TRBD2. Looked up from germline, CDR1 is LNHDA and CDR2 is SQIVND (reference sequence). The CDR3 runs to 16 residues. Trimming removed 1 base from V and 4 bases from J; junction bases left unmatched: 3. CDR3 residues: CASSIGLAGGYNEQFF. For the CDR3, the DNA is TGTGCCAGTAGTATAGGCCTAGCGGGAGGATACAATGAGCAGTTCTTC.

The chain carries TRBV4-2 and TRBJ2-3; 8 nucleotides match TRBD2. The germline gives CDR1 LGHNA, CDR2 YNFKEQ. Unmatched junction bases numbered 6, after V lost 4 bases and J lost 3 bases. The CDR3 consists of 15 residues. CDR3 sequence (DNA): TGTGCCAGCAGCCTAGGCGGGGGGCCGACAGATACGCAGTATTTT. This translates into CASSLGGGPTDTQYF.

The rearrangement uses TRBV4-2 and TRBJ2-3; 12 bases agree with TRBD2. V lost 0 bases and J lost 0; bases outside the gene matches: 13. Germline CDR1 is LGHNA and CDR2 is YNFKEQ. The CDR3 extends over 21 amino acids. The CDR3 loop reads CASSQDRGLAGGTTSTDTQYF. The CDR3 DNA reads TGTGCCAGCAGCCAAGATAGAGGGCTAGCGGGGGGGACGACTAGCACAGATACGCAGTATTTT.